The 30 T cell receptor beta chains reported below all come from one sample, sequenced in a study of human T cells and chemical hapten exposure. TCRdb reprocessed the RACE reads via MiXCR and lists one record per CDR3 protein. The data hold some 80,000 distinct CDR3 sequences, with under 14% observed a single time. Time point in this sample: patch test 2, 6 weeks after DPC sensitization. Treatment defined: therapeutic diphenylcyclopropenone sensitization with weekly scalp DPC. The sequencing here drew on whole blood, taken in connection with sensitization to the hapten diphenylcyclopropenone (DPC). These receptors were taken from a man between 18 and 29 years old with alopecia areata. Some clones in this sample may be carry-over from other donors' samples.

This clonotype has at least ten counts. The rearrangement uses TRBV29-1 and TRBJ2-7, with D possibly matching TRBD1 (6 bases). The V gene lost 7 bases and the J gene lost 2 bases, with 12 bases spanning the gap. Germline V gene sequence: CDR1 SQVTM, CDR2 ANQGSEA. The CDR3 runs to 12 residues. In nucleotides, the CDR3 is TGCAGCGGACGGGACAACACCTACGAGCAGTACTTC. Translation: CSGRDNTYEQYF.

This chain links TRBV6-2 or TRBV6-3 with TRBJ2-4; TRBD1 agrees at 9 bases. Germline CDR1 MNHEY, CDR2 SVGEGT. This CDR3 contains 13 residues. Losses at the gene ends were 6 bases for V and 3 bases for J; bases not matched to a gene: 0. Here the CDR3 reads CASRDRGKNIQYF. CDR3 nucleotides: TGTGCCAGCAGGGACAGGGGCAAAAACATTCAGTACTTC.

This clonotype was found many times. The J gene is TRBJ2-2, the V gene TRBV9; TRBD1 matches 7 bases. The CDR3 has 14 amino acids. J gave up 5 bases and V 0 bases, and 1 base lay outside the gene matches. Germline assignment: CDR1 SGDLS and CDR2 YYNGEE. The CDR3 sequence: CASSVVRGTGELFF. The CDR3 DNA is TGTGCCAGCAGCGTAGTCAGGGGGACCGGGGAGCTGTTTTTT.

There are many counts of this clonotype. The rearrangement links TRBV20-1 to TRBJ2-2; 8 bases are a match to TRBD2. In germline, CDR1 is DFQATT, CDR2 SNEGSKA (reference sequence). CDR3 length equals 15 residues. V shed 1 base and J 6 bases; nucleotides not matched to a gene: 7. The CDR3 DNA is TGCAGTGCTAGAGTTCGGGGGGGCCCCGCCGGGGAGCTGTTTTTT. It yields the protein CSARVRGGPAGELFF.

V usage is TRBV4-1 and J usage is TRBJ1-1; TRBD1 is a possible D gene (6 bases). V was clipped by 3 bases and J by 0 bases, with 11 bases between them. The CDR3 sequence is 15 residues long. Germline CDR1 MGHRA, CDR2 YSYEKL. CDR3 residues: CASSQGQRMNTEAFF. The CDR3 nucleotides are TGCGCCAGCAGCCAGGGACAACGGATGAACACTGAAGCTTTCTTT.

This chain uses TRBV3-1 with TRBJ1-3, with 9 bases that match TRBD1. Germline V gene lookup returns CDR1 LGHDT and CDR2 YNNKEL (reference sequence). After removal of 3 bases from V and 0 bases from J, the junction contained 6 bases not matched to a gene. This CDR3 region has 17 residues. CDR3 nucleotides: TGTGCCAGCAGCCAGGGGGACAGGGCCCTCTCTGGAAACACCATATATTTT. Its translation is CASSQGDRALSGNTIYF.

This clonotype occurred many times. The V call is TRBV10-3, the J call TRBJ2-3; D is tentatively TRBD1 or TRBD2 (5 bases each). Trimming took 8 bases from V and 1 from J, leaving 13 bases between them. The germline CDR1 and CDR2 sequences are ENHRY and SYGVKD. CDR3 length: 14 residues. CDR3 nucleotide sequence: TGTGCCATCCAGAGGGGATTGGGCACAGATACGCAGTATTTT. It codes for CAIQRGLGTDTQYF.

This clonotype was observed a few times. The chain carries TRBV11-2 and TRBJ1-1, with D hard to call. The CDR3 is made up of 14 amino acids. The V gene lost 5 bases and the J gene lost 0 bases, with 10 bases spanning the gap. CDR1 SGHAT and CDR2 FQNNGV come from the germline V gene. This CDR3 reads CASSPGFMNTEAFF. DNA for the CDR3: TGTGCCAGCAGCCCGGGATTTATGAACACTGAAGCTTTCTTT.

This clonotype was detected many times. The V and J genes are TRBV6-5 and TRBJ1-5; a possible D gene is TRBD1 (5 bases). V lost 5 bases and J lost 0, with 8 bases in between. Germline lookup yields CDR1 MNHEY and CDR2 SVGAGI. The CDR3 has 14 amino acids. The CDR3 DNA follows: TGTGCCAGCAGTCCCCAGGGTAGCAATCAGCCCCAGCATTTT. It is translated as CASSPQGSNQPQHF.

This clonotype came up many times. The V call is TRBV12-3 or TRBV12-4, the J call TRBJ2-7; 8 bases map to TRBD1. Losses at the gene ends were 4 bases for V and 2 bases for J; bases not matched to a gene: 4. The CDR3 has 14 amino acids. The CDR3 DNA reads TGTGCCAGCAGTTCTGACAGGGGAACCTACGAGCAGTACTTC. This sequence encodes CASSSDRGTYEQYF.

The chain has TRBV28 and TRBJ2-1; D gene ambiguous. Germline assignment: CDR1 MDHEN and CDR2 SYDVKM. The CDR3 has 11 residues. V was cut by 5 bases and J by 5 bases, with 4 bases left in between. This chain's CDR3 is CASSTHNEQFF. In DNA, the CDR3 is TGTGCCAGCAGTACCCACAATGAGCAGTTCTTC. Filled out from reference TRBV28 and TRBJ2-1, the complete variable domain reads DVKVTQSSRYLVKRTGEKVFLECVQDMDHENMFWYRQDPGLGLRLIYFSYDVKMKEKGDIPEGYSVSREKKERFSLILESASTNQTSMYLCASSTHNEQFFGPGTRLTVL.

This clonotype came up a few times. The chain recombines TRBV6-6 with TRBJ1-2, with unresolved D. The CDR3 extends over 13 amino acids. Germline values: CDR1 MNHNY, CDR2 SVGAGI (reference sequence). With 7 bases removed from V and 4 bases from J, the gap between germline ends came to 13 bases. This chain's CDR3 is CASTPGSSYGYTF. The CDR3 region has the DNA TGTGCCAGCACTCCAGGCAGCAGCTATGGCTACACCTTC.

This clonotype was seen repeatedly, ten times or more. This chain joins TRBV11-2 and TRBJ1-4, with TRBD1 matching 9 bases. Germline-derived CDR1 and CDR2 are SGHAT and FQNNGV. The CDR3 has 16 amino acids. V lost 5 bases and J lost 8; bases outside the gene matches: 12. The CDR3 here is CASSPRAGTGKEKLFF. As DNA, the CDR3 is TGTGCCAGCAGCCCCCGGGCGGGGACAGGGAAAGAAAAACTGTTTTTT.

This clonotype was counted a few times. J is TRBJ1-2 and V is TRBV29-1; D uncertain. V gave up 2 bases and J gave up 3 bases, with 10 bases separating them. Germline CDR1 is SQVTM and CDR2 is ANQGSEA. The CDR3 has 13 amino acids. The CDR3 spells CSVETVADYGYTF. CDR3 bases: TGCAGCGTTGAAACGGTGGCAGACTATGGCTACACCTTC.

This clonotype occurred a few times. The rearrangement uses TRBV5-5 and TRBJ1-1; 7 nucleotides agree with TRBD1. V lost 4 bases to trimming and J lost 5 bases; unmatched junction nucleotides: 8. Germline V lookup: CDR1 SGHKS, CDR2 YYEKEE (reference sequence). This CDR3 comprises 14 residues. CDR3 residues: CASSPRGGLTEAFF. The CDR3 nucleotides are TGTGCCAGCAGCCCCAGGGGGGGGTTGACTGAAGCTTTCTTT.

Only a few counts were recorded for this clonotype. V gene TRBV6-1 combines with J gene TRBJ1-5; D gene unclear. Per the germline V gene, CDR1 is MNHNS and CDR2 is SASEGT. Between the trimmed V and J ends, which lost 6 bases and 1 base, there was a span of 4 bases. CDR3 length equals 12 residues. Here the CDR3 DNA reads TGTGCCAGCAGGGGAAGCAATCAGCCCCAGCATTTT. Amino acids: CASRGSNQPQHF.

This clonotype has more than one count but fewer than ten. This CDR3 is CASQAEGQGQETQYF. DNA of the CDR3: TGCGCCAGCCAGGCTGAGGGACAGGGACAAGAGACCCAGTACTTC. The chain is built from TRBV5-1 and TRBJ2-5; 9 nucleotides line up with TRBD1. The CDR3 extends over 15 amino acids. J was trimmed by 2 bases and V by 7 bases; bases with no gene match: 9. Germline CDR1 SGHRS, CDR2 YFSETQ.

Only a few counts were recorded for this clonotype. V is TRBV10-2 and J is TRBJ2-7, with D possibly TRBD2 on 6 matching bases. The CDR3 has 13 residues. Per germline, CDR1 WSHSY and CDR2 SAAADI. V was clipped by 6 bases and J by 5 bases, with 14 bases between them. The CDR3 sequence is CASSERAGDEQYF. The CDR3 nucleotides are TGCGCCAGCAGCGAGCGGGCTGGAGACGAGCAGTACTTC.

In its sample, this clonotype was seen a few times. The rearrangement joins TRBV4-1 to TRBJ1-3; D is uncertain. The V gene lost 1 base and the J gene lost 0 bases, with 7 bases spanning the gap. Germline V gives CDR1 MGHRA, CDR2 YSYEKL. CDR3 size: 15 residues. In DNA form, the CDR3 reads TGCGCCAGCAGCCAAGGGCTTTTCTCTGGAAACACCATATATTTT. Translation gives CASSQGLFSGNTIYF.

This clonotype was observed a few times. This rearrangement joins TRBV4-1 to TRBJ2-7; D gene ambiguous. V lost 7 bases and J 3 bases, leaving 13 bases between the germline ends. CDR3 size: 13 residues. Germline assignment: CDR1 MGHRA and CDR2 YSYEKL. The CDR3 here is CASTPRVGYEQYF. The CDR3, as DNA: TGCGCCAGCACCCCCCGGGTAGGCTACGAGCAGTACTTC.

V gene TRBV2 combines with J gene TRBJ1-5, with 7 nucleotides matching TRBD1. The V gene's germline CDR1 is SNHLY and CDR2 FYNNEI. This CDR3 has 14 residues. V gave up 2 bases and J gave up 7 bases; unmatched junction bases: 5. CDR3 coding DNA: TGTGCCAGCAGTGAACGACAGGGCGAACAGCCCCAGCATTTT. Residues: CASSERQGEQPQHF.

This clonotype occurred many times. This chain connects TRBV5-1 to TRBJ2-3, with unresolved D. V gave up 0 bases and J gave up 2 bases, with 4 bases separating them. The CDR3 is 13 residues long. The germline CDR1 and CDR2 sequences are SGHRS and YFSETQ. CDR3 DNA sequence: TGCGCCAGCAGCTTGGATCCCACAGATACGCAGTATTTT. This codes for CASSLDPTDTQYF.

This clonotype has ten or more counts. This rearrangement joins TRBV7-3 to TRBJ1-1; 7 positions match TRBD1. V was pared by 5 bases and J by 11 bases, with 17 bases of the junction left unmatched. Germline CDR1 is SGHTA and CDR2 is FQGTGA. The CDR3 has 15 residues. In nucleotides, the CDR3 is TGTGCCAGCAGCCCTGACAGGGCGGCTGGTTGGCTCGCTTTCTTT. This translates into CASSPDRAAGWLAFF.

This clonotype was recorded a few times. This chain joins TRBV6-2 or TRBV6-3 and TRBJ2-5; 9 nucleotides line up with TRBD2. Germline V gene data show CDR1 as MNHEY and CDR2 as SVGEGT. With 0 bases clipped from V and 5 bases from J, the junction kept 4 bases outside the gene matches. This CDR3 region has 15 residues. The CDR3 spells CASSYSRTSEETQYF. CDR3 DNA: TGTGCCAGCAGTTACTCAAGGACTAGCGAGGAGACCCAGTACTTC.

This clonotype was seen at least ten times. The chain is built from TRBV18 and TRBJ1-1; the D gene is possibly TRBD1 (5 bases). The CDR3 extends over 13 amino acids. Trimming left V 3 bases short and J 4 bases short, with 9 bases between. Germline values: CDR1 KGHSH, CDR2 LQKENI. This CDR3 is CASSPAGGTEAFF. CDR3 coding DNA: TGTGCCAGCTCACCGGCTGGGGGCACTGAAGCTTTCTTT.

The table lists this clonotype with a few counts. The chain employs TRBV7-2 and TRBJ1-1; D is perhaps TRBD1 (5 bases). Trimming took off 3 bases at V and 1 base at J, with 12 bases between the two ends. Germline CDR1 and CDR2: SGHTA and FQGNSA. The CDR3 has 15 amino acids. The CDR3 sequence: CASSLNTGGNTEAFF. The CDR3 coding sequence is TGTGCCAGCAGCTTGAATACCGGGGGGAACACTGAAGCTTTCTTT. The full variable domain, with the rest looked up from reference TRBV7-2 and TRBJ1-1, is GAGVSQSPSNKVTEKGKDVELRCDPISGHTALYWYRQSLGQGLEFLIYFQGNSAPDKSGLPSDRFSAERTGGSVSTLTIQRTQQEDSAVYLCASSLNTGGNTEAFFGQGTRLTVV.

This clonotype was observed at least ten times. The chain employs TRBV11-2 and TRBJ2-3, with 9 bases lining up with TRBD2. V gave up 3 bases and J gave up 3 bases; unmatched junction bases: 7. The V gene's germline CDR1 is SGHAT and CDR2 FQNNGV. CDR3 size: 16 residues. For the CDR3, the DNA is TGTGCCAGCAGCTTCCGCGGGGGGGCGAGGACAGATACGCAGTATTTT. It encodes CASSFRGGARTDTQYF.

This clonotype was picked up a small number of times. The chain carries TRBV12-3 or TRBV12-4 and TRBJ1-5, with D perhaps TRBD1 (5 bases). CDR3 length: 17 residues. V was shortened by 3 bases and J by 2 bases, with 17 bases between the two germline ends. The chain's CDR3 is CASSFLGLLGRNQPQHF. CDR3 sequence (DNA): TGTGCCAGCAGTTTCCTCGGCCTATTGGGACGCAATCAGCCCCAGCATTTT.

This rearrangement joins TRBV12-3 or TRBV12-4 to TRBJ2-7; D gene unclear. The V gene lost 3 bases and the J gene lost 3 bases, with 15 bases spanning the gap. The CDR3 covers 15 residues. CDR3 protein: CASSFVGVGDYEQYF. The CDR3 DNA sequence: TGTGCCAGCAGTTTCGTCGGAGTAGGAGACTACGAGCAGTACTTC.

This clonotype showed up just a few times. This sequence joins TRBV14 and TRBJ2-5, with D perhaps assigned TRBD1 or TRBD2 (5 bases each). The CDR3 spans 17 residues. CDR1 and CDR2 (germline): SGHDN, FVKESK. The V gene lost 0 bases and the J gene lost 0 bases, with 14 bases spanning the gap. CDR3 sequence: CASSQDYFEGNQETQYF. The CDR3 DNA sequence: TGTGCCAGCAGCCAAGATTATTTTGAGGGGAACCAAGAGACCCAGTACTTC.